One and the same sample provided the 2 T cell receptor beta chains below, sequenced in a study of blood T cell repertoires in COVID-19. TCRdb keeps only in-frame clones here, not all; method: immunoSEQ multiplex PCR. The table shows 400,000 to 500,000 clones, with approximately 88% occurring only once. The sequenced sample consisted of PBMCs or T cells enriched from blood (not recorded which). The receptors shown here come from a woman aged 40-49 years who had recovered from COVID-19.

This clone turned up a few times. DNA of the CDR3: TGTGCCAGCGCTCGGGACACTTCCTACGAGCAGTACTTC. The encoded protein is CASARDTSYEQYF. The V and J genes are TRBV6-5 and TRBJ2-7, with D perhaps TRBD1 (6 bases). Germline CDR1 MNHEY, CDR2 SVGAGI. The CDR3 spans 13 residues. The germline V and J ends were trimmed by 8 bases and 1 base, with 12 bases remaining between them.

This chain connects TRBV10-3 to TRBJ1-2; D possibly corresponds to TRBD1 (5 bases). CDR1 and CDR2 (germline): ENHRY, SYGVKD. CDR3 size: 11 residues. The ends were cut back, 10 bases at V and 4 bases at J, with 10 bases in the middle. The DNA of the CDR3 is TGTGCCACCTCCGGGGGCTATGGCTACACCTTC. Translating it yields CATSGGYGYTF.